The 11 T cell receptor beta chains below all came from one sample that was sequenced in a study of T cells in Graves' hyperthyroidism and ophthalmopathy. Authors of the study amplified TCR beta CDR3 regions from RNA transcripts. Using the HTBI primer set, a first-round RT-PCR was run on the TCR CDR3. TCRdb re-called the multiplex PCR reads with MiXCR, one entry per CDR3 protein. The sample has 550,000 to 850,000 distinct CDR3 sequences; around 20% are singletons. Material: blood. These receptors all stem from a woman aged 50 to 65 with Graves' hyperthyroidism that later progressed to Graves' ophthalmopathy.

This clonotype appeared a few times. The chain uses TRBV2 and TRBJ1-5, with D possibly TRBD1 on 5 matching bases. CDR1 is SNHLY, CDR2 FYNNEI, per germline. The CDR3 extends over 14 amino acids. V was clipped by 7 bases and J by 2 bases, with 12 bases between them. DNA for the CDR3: TGTGCCAGCATAATAGCACAGGGCAATCAGCCCCAGCATTTT. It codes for CASIIAQGNQPQHF.

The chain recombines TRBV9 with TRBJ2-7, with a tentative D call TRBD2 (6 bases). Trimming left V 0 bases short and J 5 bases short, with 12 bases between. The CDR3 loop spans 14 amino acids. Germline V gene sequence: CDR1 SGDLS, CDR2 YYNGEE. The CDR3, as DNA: TGTGCCAGCAGCGTAGATGGGGGGACCAACGAGCAGTACTTC. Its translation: CASSVDGGTNEQYF.

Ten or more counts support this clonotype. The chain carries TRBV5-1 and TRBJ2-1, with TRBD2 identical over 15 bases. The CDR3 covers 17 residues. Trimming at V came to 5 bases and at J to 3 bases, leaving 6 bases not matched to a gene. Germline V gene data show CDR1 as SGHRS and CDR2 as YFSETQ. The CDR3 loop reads CASSGLAGGNLYNEQFF. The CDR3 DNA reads TGCGCCAGCAGTGGACTAGCGGGGGGGAACCTCTACAATGAGCAGTTCTTC.

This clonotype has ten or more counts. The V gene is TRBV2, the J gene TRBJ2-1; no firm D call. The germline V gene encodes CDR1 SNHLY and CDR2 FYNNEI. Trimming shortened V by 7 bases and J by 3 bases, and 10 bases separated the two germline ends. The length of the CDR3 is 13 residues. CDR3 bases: TGTGCCAGCACCGTGTCATACTACAATGAGCAGTTCTTC. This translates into CASTVSYYNEQFF.

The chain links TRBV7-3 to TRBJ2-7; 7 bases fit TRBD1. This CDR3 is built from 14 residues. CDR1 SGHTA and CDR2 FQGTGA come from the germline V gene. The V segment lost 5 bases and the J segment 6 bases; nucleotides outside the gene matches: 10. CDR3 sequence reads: CASSGDRESGEQYF. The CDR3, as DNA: TGTGCCAGCAGCGGAGACAGGGAGAGTGGCGAGCAGTACTTC.

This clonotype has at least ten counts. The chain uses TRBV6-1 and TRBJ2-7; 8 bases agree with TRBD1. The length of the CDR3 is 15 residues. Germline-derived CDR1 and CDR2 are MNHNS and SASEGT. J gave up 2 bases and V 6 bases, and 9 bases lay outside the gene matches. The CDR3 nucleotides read TGTGCCAGCAGAACCCCCGGGACAGGTGCCTACGAGCAGTACTTC. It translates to CASRTPGTGAYEQYF.

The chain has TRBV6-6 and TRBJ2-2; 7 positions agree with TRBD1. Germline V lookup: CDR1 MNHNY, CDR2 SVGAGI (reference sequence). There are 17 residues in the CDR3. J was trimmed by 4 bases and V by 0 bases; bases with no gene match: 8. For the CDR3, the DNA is TGTGCCAGCAGTTACTCTAGGACAGGAGGCGCCACCGGGGAGCTGTTTTTT. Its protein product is CASSYSRTGGATGELFF.

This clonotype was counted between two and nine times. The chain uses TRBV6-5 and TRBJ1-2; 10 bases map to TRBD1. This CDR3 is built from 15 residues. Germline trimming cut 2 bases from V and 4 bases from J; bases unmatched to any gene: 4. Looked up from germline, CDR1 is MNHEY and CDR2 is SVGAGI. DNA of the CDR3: TGTGCCAGCAGTTACCGGACAGGGGGAGGCTATGGCTACACCTTC. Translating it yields CASSYRTGGGYGYTF.

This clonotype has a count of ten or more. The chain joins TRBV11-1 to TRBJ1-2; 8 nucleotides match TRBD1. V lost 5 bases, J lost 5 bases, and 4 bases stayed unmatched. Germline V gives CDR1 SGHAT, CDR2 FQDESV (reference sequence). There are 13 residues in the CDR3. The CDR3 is CASSQQGGYGYTF. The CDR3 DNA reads TGTGCCAGCAGCCAACAGGGGGGGTATGGCTACACCTTC.

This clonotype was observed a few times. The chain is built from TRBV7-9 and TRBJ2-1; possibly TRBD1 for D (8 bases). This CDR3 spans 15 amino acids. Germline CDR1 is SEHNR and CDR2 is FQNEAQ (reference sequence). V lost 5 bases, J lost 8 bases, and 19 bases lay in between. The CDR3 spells CASSPGGGGRHEQFF. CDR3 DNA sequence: TGTGCCAGCAGCCCAGGGGGCGGGGGTAGGCATGAGCAGTTCTTC.

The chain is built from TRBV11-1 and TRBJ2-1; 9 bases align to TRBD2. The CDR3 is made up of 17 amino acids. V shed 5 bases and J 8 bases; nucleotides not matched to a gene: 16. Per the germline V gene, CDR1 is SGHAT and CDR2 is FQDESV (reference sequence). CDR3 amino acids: CASSPPRGGRASHEQFF. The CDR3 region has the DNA TGTGCCAGCAGCCCTCCTCGGGGCGGGAGGGCCTCCCATGAGCAGTTCTTC. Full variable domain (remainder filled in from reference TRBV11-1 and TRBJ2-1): EAEVAQSPRYKITEKSQAVAFWCDPISGHATLYWYRQILGQGPELLVQFQDESVVDDSQLPKDRFSAERLKGVDSTLKIQPAELGDSAMYLCASSPPRGGRASHEQFFGPGTRLTVL.